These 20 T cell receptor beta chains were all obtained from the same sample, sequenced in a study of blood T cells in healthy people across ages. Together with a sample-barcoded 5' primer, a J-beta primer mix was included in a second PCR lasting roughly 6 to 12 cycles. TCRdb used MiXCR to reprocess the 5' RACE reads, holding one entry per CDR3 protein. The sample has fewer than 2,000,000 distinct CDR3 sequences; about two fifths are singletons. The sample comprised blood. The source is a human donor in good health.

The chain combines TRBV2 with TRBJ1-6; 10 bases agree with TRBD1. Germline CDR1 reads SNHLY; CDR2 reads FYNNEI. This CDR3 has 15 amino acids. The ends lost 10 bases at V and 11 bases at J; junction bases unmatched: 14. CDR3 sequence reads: CAIPIPGQGGAPLHF. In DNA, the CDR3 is TGTGCCATCCCCATTCCCGGACAGGGGGGTGCACCCCTCCACTTT.

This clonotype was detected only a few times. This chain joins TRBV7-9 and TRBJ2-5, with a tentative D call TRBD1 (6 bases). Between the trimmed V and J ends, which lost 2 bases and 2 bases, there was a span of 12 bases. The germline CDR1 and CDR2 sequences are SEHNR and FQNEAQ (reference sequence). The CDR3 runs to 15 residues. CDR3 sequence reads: CASSLRTVIQETQYF. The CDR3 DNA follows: TGTGCCAGCAGCTTAAGGACAGTTATACAAGAGACCCAGTACTTC. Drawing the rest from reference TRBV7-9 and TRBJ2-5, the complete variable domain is DTGVSQNPRHKITKRGQNVTFRCDPISEHNRLYWYRQTLGQGPEFLTYFQNEAQLEKSRLLSDRFSAERPKGSFSTLEIQRTEQGDSAMYLCASSLRTVIQETQYFGPGTRLLVL.

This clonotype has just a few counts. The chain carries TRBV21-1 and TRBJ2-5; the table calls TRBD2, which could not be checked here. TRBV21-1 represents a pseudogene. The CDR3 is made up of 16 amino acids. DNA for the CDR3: TGTGCCAGCAGTTGGAGACTAGCGGGGGGCCAAGAGACCCAGTACTTC. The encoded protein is CASSWRLAGGQETQYF.

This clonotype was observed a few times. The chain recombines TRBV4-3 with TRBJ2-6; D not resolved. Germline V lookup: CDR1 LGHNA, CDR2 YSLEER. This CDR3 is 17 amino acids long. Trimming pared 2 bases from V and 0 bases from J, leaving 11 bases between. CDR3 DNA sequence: TGCGCCAGCAGCCAATCCTATGTCTTCTCTGGGGCCAACGTCCTGACTTTC. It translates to CASSQSYVFSGANVLTF.

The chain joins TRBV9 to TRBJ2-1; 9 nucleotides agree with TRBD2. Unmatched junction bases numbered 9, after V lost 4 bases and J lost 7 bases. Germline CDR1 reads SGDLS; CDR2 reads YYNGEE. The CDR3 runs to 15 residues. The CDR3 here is CASSPQRGVFNEQFF. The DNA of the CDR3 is TGTGCCAGCAGCCCCCAGCGGGGGGTTTTTAATGAGCAGTTCTTC.

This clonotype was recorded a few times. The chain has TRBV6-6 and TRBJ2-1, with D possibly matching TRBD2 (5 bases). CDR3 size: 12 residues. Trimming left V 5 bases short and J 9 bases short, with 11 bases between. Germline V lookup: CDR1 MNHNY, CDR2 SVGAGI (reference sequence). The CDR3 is CASSMSGSEQFF. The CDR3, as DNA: TGTGCCAGCAGTATGAGTGGGAGTGAGCAGTTCTTC.

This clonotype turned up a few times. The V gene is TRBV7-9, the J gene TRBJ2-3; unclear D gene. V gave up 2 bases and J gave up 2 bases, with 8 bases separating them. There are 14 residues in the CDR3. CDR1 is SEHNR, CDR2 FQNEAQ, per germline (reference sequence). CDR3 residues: CASSLIQFTDTQYF. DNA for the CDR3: TGTGCCAGCAGCTTAATACAGTTCACAGATACGCAGTATTTT.

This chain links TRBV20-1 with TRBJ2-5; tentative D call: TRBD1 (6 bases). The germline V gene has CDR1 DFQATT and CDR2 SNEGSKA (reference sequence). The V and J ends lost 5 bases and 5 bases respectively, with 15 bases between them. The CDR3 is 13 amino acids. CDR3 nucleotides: TGCAGTGCTGAATTACAGGGCCGGGAGACCCAGTACTTC. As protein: CSAELQGRETQYF.

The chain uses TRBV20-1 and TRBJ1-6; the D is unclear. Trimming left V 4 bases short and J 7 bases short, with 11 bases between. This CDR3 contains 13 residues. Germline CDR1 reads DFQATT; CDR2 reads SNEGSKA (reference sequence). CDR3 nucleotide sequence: TGCAGTGCTACTAGGCCGGGGAATTCACCCCTCCACTTT. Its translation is CSATRPGNSPLHF.

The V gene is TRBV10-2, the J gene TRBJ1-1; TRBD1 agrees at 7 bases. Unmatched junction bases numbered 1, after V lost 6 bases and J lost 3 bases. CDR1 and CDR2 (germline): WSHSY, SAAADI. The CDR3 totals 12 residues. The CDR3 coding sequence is TGCGCCAGCAGAGGGACAGACACTGAAGCTTTCTTT. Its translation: CASRGTDTEAFF.

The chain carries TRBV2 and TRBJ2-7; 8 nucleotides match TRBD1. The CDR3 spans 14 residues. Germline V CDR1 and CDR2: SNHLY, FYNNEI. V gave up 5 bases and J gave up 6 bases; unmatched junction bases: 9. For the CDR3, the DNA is TGTGCCAGCAGTTCAGGGGGCTACAATTCCGAGCAGTACTTC. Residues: CASSSGGYNSEQYF.

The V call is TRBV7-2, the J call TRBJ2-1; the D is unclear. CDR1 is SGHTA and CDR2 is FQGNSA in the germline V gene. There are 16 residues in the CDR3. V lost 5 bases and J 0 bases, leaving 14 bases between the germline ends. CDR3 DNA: TGTGCCAGCAGCGCCGGTGGACGGCGCTCCTACAATGAGCAGTTCTTC. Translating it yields CASSAGGRRSYNEQFF.

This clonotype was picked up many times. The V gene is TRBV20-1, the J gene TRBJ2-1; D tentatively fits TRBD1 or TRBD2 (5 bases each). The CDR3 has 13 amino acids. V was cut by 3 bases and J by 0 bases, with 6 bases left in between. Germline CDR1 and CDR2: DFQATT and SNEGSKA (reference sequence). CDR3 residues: CSARGRSYNEQFF. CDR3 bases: TGCAGTGCTAGGGGACGCTCCTACAATGAGCAGTTCTTC.

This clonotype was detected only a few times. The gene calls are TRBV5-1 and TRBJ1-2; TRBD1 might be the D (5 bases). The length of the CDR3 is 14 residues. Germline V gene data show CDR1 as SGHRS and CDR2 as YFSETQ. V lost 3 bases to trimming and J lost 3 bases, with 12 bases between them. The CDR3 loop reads CASSSSGGDYGYTF. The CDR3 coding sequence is TGCGCCAGCAGCTCCTCGGGAGGGGACTATGGCTACACCTTC.

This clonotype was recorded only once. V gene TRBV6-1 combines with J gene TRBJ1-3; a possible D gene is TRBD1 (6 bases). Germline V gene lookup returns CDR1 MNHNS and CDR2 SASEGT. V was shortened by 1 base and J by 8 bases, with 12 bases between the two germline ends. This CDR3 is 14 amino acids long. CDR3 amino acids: CASSEGPGEDTIYF. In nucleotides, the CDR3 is TGTGCCAGCAGTGAAGGGCCAGGGGAAGACACCATATATTTT.

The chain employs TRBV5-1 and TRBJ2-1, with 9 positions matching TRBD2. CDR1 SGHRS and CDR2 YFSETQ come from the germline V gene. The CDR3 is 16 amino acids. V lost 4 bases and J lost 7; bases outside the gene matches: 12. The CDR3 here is CASSPNEAGGRNEQFF. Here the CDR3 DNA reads TGCGCCAGCAGCCCTAATGAGGCGGGGGGGCGGAATGAGCAGTTCTTC.

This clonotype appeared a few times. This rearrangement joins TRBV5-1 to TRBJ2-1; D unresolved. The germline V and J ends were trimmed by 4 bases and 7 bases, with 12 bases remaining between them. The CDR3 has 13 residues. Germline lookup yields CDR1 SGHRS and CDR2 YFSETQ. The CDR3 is CASSPLDGNEQFF. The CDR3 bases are TGCGCCAGCAGCCCCCTGGACGGTAATGAGCAGTTCTTC.

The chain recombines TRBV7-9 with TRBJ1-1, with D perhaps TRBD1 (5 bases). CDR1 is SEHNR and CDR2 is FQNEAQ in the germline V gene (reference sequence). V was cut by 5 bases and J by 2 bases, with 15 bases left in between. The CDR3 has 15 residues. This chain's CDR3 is CASSPSGGINTEAFF. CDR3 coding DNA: TGTGCCAGCAGCCCTAGCGGGGGAATTAACACTGAAGCTTTCTTT.

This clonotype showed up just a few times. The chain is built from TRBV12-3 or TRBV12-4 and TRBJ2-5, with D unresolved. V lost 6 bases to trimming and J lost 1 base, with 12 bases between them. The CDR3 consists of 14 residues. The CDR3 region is CASSPIVFQETQYF. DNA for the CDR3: TGTGCCAGCAGCCCAATAGTCTTCCAAGAGACCCAGTACTTC.

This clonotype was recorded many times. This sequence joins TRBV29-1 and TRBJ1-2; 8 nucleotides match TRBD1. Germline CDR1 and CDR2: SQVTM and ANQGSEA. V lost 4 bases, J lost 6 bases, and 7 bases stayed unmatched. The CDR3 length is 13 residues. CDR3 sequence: CSVVLTGVDGYTF. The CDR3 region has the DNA TGCAGCGTTGTGTTGACAGGGGTCGATGGCTACACCTTC.